This T cell receptor beta chain was obtained from a study of T-cell memory formation after mild COVID-19. Study-level background: Most TCR clusters belonged to a single donor. Overall study findings and caveats: Clones shrinking from day 15 to 85 showed even CD4/CD8 mixes; later expanders tilted CD4+.

5'RACE primed from the constant segment yielded TCR alpha and TCR beta cDNA libraries bearing sample barcodes and UMIs. TCRdb re-analysed the 5' RACE reads in MiXCR, keeping a single row per CDR3 protein. In the table there are around 300,000 distinct CDR3 sequences, about a sixth of which are singletons. This clonotype has only a few counts. Its antigen is not identified. Germline V gene data show CDR1 as SGHTA and CDR2 as FQGNSA. The CDR3 spans 17 residues. The V end lost 7 bases, the J end lost 2 bases, and 22 bases lay between the germline ends. The origin of this receptor is a young man who had mild COVID-19 (a few samples of this study predate the infection). Cell type and time point are not known. The specimen sequenced was PBMCs or a T cell subset sorted from them (not recorded which). The V call is TRBV7-2, the J call TRBJ2-3; D is possibly TRBD1 (7 bases). CDR3 sequence: CASTLGGGAPSTDTQYF. The CDR3 region has the DNA TGTGCCAGCACTTTAGGAGGGGGCGCTCCTTCCACAGATACGCAGTATTTT. The entire variable domain, with the rest obtained from reference TRBV7-2 and TRBJ2-3, is as follows: GAGVSQSPSNKVTEKGKDVELRCDPISGHTALYWYRQSLGQGLEFLIYFQGNSAPDKSGLPSDRFSAERTGGSVSTLTIQRTQQEDSAVYLCASTLGGGAPSTDTQYFGPGTRLTVL.